A selection of T cell receptor beta chains follows, all from one sample in a study of Ad26.COV2.S vaccination and SARS-CoV-2 variants. Some clones are missing from TCRdb's copy, which holds only in-frame ones; the method was immunoSEQ multiplex PCR. The repertoire consists of 350,000 to 500,000 clones, with about 90% occurring once and the leading ten covering 4.3%. Specimen: peripheral blood, collected in a trial of Ad26.COV2.S vaccine versus placebo. These receptors were collected from a person aged 18-60 years who received the Ad26.COV2.S COVID-19 vaccine or a placebo. Each CDR3 is given with its conserved first and last residue. D genes are given only for firm matches. Clone size is not always given. Where it is, it says once, few, many or a class for expanded clones.

D: TRBD1; J: TRBJ1-3; V: TRBV18; size: .; CDR3: CASSPIGTASGNTIYF; DNA: TGTGCCAGCTCACCAATCGGGACAGCCTCTGGAAACACCATATATTTT
D: .; J: TRBJ2-5; V: TRBV4-1; size: .; CDR3: CASSQLLGTDQETQYF; DNA: TGCGCCAGCAGCCAACTACTAGGTACGGACCAAGAGACCCAGTACTTC
D: .; J: TRBJ2-5; V: TRBV7-2; size: once; CDR3: CASSFDGRGQETQYF; DNA: TGTGCCAGCAGCTTTGACGGGCGGGGCCAAGAGACCCAGTACTTC
D: .; J: TRBJ2-5; V: TRBV18; size: .; CDR3: CASSPTLTQETQYF; DNA: TGTGCCAGCTCACCAACATTAACGCAAGAGACCCAGTACTTC
D: .; J: TRBJ2-7; V: TRBV6-5; size: once; CDR3: CASSYSRAGTYEQYF; DNA: TGTGCCAGCAGTTACTCGAGGGCAGGAACCTACGAGCAGTACTTC
D: .; J: TRBJ2-3; V: TRBV15; size: .; CDR3: CATSRDLRDTGRRDTQYF; DNA: TGTGCCACCAGCAGAGATCTCCGGGACACAGGACGGAGAGATACGCAGTATTTT
D: .; J: TRBJ2-2; V: TRBV27; size: .; CDR3: CASSLSSYTGNTGELFF; DNA: TGTGCCAGCAGTTTATCGTCCTACACAGGGAACACCGGGGAGCTGTTTTTT
D: .; J: TRBJ1-5; V: TRBV3-1/TRBV3-2; size: .; CDR3: CASSQGSAVAQPQHF; DNA: TGTGCCAGCAGCCAAGGTTCGGCTGTCGCTCAGCCCCAGCATTTT
D: .; J: TRBJ2-5; V: TRBV5-1; size: .; CDR3: CASTAGSYQETQYF; DNA: TGCGCCAGCACGGCGGGGTCCTACCAAGAGACCCAGTACTTC
D: .; J: TRBJ2-5; V: TRBV21-1; size: .; CDR3: CASSTRTGQETQYF; DNA: TGTGCCAGCAGCACTAGGACAGGGCAAGAGACCCAGTACTTC
D: TRBD1; J: TRBJ2-5; V: TRBV6-2/TRBV6-3; size: .; CDR3: CASCYRQGGLDQETQYF; DNA: TGTGCCAGCTGTTACCGACAGGGTGGGTTGGACCAAGAGACCCAGTACTTC
D: .; J: TRBJ2-1; V: TRBV28; size: .; CDR3: CASRGGWVYNEQFF; DNA: TGTGCCAGCAGAGGGGGGTGGGTTTACAATGAGCAGTTCTTC
D: TRBD1; J: TRBJ2-2; V: TRBV19; size: .; CDR3: CASSIGDRGIGELFF; DNA: TGTGCCAGTAGTATAGGGGACAGGGGAATCGGGGAGCTGTTTTTT
D: TRBD1; J: TRBJ1-5; V: TRBV6-5; size: .; CDR3: CASSPTGGQPQHF; DNA: TGTGCCAGCAGTCCCACAGGGGGACAGCCCCAGCATTTT
D: .; J: TRBJ2-7; V: TRBV4-1; size: .; CDR3: CASSQRKLSSFEQYF; DNA: TGCGCCAGCAGCCAAAGAAAACTCTCTAGCTTCGAGCAGTACTTC
D: .; J: TRBJ2-7; V: TRBV7-8; size: few; CDR3: CASSLVGRAYEQYF; DNA: TGTGCCAGCAGCTTAGTAGGCAGAGCCTACGAGCAGTACTTC
D: .; J: TRBJ2-5; V: TRBV28; size: few; CDR3: CASSLGGGGQETQYF; DNA: TGTGCCAGCAGTTTGGGGGGCGGCGGTCAAGAGACCCAGTACTTC
D: .; J: TRBJ1-2; V: TRBV9; size: .; CDR3: CASSETGGYGYTF; DNA: TGTGCCAGCAGCGAAACTGGGGGCTATGGCTACACCTTC
D: TRBD2; J: TRBJ2-1; V: TRBV19; size: .; CDR3: CASSILAGVVNEQFF; DNA: TGTGCCAGTAGTATACTAGCGGGAGTCGTTAATGAGCAGTTCTTC
D: TRBD2; J: TRBJ2-3; V: TRBV28; size: .; CDR3: CASRKPVSGSADTQYF; DNA: TGTGCCAGCAGGAAACCGGTGAGCGGGAGCGCAGATACGCAGTATTTT
D: .; J: TRBJ2-5; V: TRBV27; size: .; CDR3: CASSLFGETQYF; DNA: TGTGCCAGCAGTTTATTCGGGGAGACCCAGTACTTC
D: TRBD1; J: TRBJ1-5; V: TRBV7-9; size: .; CDR3: CASSPGTGGGQQPQHF; DNA: TGTGCCAGCAGCCCCGGGACAGGGGGAGGTCAACAGCCCCAGCATTTT
D: .; J: TRBJ2-7; V: TRBV4-3; size: .; CDR3: CTRVRRGEQYF; DNA: TGCACCAGGGTCCGGCGGGGCGAGCAGTACTTC
D: .; J: TRBJ2-1; V: TRBV6-2/TRBV6-3; size: .; CDR3: CASSSQAGSNEQFF; DNA: TGTGCCAGCAGTTCCCAGGCAGGAAGCAATGAGCAGTTCTTC
D: .; J: TRBJ2-3; V: TRBV7-3; size: .; CDR3: CASSPIGSKIDTQYF; DNA: TGTGCCAGCAGCCCTATTGGGTCCAAAATAGATACGCAGTATTTT
D: .; J: TRBJ2-2; V: TRBV12-3/TRBV12-4; size: .; CDR3: CASSLSKGGELFF; DNA: TGTGCCAGCAGTTTAAGTAAGGGCGGGGAGCTGTTTTTT
D: TRBD2; J: TRBJ2-7; V: TRBV6-6; size: .; CDR3: CASVTRSGTSGSAQYF; DNA: TGTGCCAGCGTTACGAGGTCCGGGACTAGCGGGAGTGCGCAGTACTTC
D: TRBD1; J: TRBJ1-2; V: TRBV7-9; size: .; CDR3: CASSRWDRSNYGYTF; DNA: TGTGCCAGCAGCAGATGGGACAGGTCTAACTATGGCTACACCTTC
D: TRBD1; J: TRBJ2-5; V: TRBV28; size: .; CDR3: CASTQTGKETQYF; DNA: TGTGCCAGCACACAGACAGGGAAAGAGACCCAGTACTTC
D: .; J: TRBJ2-3; V: TRBV14; size: .; CDR3: CASSPFSDTQYF; DNA: TGTGCCAGCAGCCCCTTTTCTGATACGCAGTATTTT
D: .; J: TRBJ2-6; V: TRBV7-9; size: .; CDR3: CASSSTVGRISGANVLTF; DNA: TGTGCCAGCAGCTCTACGGTTGGGCGGATCTCTGGGGCCAACGTCCTGACTTTC
D: TRBD2; J: TRBJ2-1; V: TRBV28; size: .; CDR3: CASSPSSGRANEQFF; DNA: TGTGCCAGCAGTCCATCTAGCGGGAGGGCCAATGAGCAGTTCTTC
D: .; J: TRBJ2-2; V: TRBV28; size: .; CDR3: CASRSPRHNTGELFF; DNA: TGTGCCAGCAGATCCCCGAGACACAACACCGGGGAGCTGTTTTTT
D: .; J: TRBJ1-4; V: TRBV2; size: .; CDR3: CASSKDRTNEKLFF; DNA: TGTGCCAGCAGTAAGGACAGAACTAATGAAAAACTGTTTTTT
D: .; J: TRBJ1-4; V: TRBV28; size: .; CDR3: CASSPPGPNEKLFF; DNA: TGTGCCAGCAGTCCTCCTGGCCCTAATGAAAAACTGTTTTTT
D: .; J: TRBJ2-7; V: TRBV9; size: .; CDR3: CASSPRTQNYEQYF; DNA: TGTGCCAGCAGCCCCCGGACCCAAAACTACGAGCAGTACTTC
D: .; J: TRBJ2-2; V: TRBV6-2/TRBV6-3; size: .; CDR3: CASSSRTAIPSVTGELFF; DNA: TGTGCCAGCAGCTCTCGTACCGCGATACCGTCGGTCACCGGGGAGCTGTTTTTT
D: .; J: TRBJ2-4; V: TRBV28; size: once; CDR3: CASSLGFGVGDIQYF; DNA: TGTGCCAGCAGTTTGGGGTTTGGGGTTGGAGACATTCAGTACTTC
D: .; J: TRBJ1-2; V: TRBV5-6; size: .; CDR3: CASSLGPANYGYTF; DNA: TGTGCCAGCAGCTTGGGTCCGGCCAACTATGGCTACACCTTC
D: TRBD2; J: TRBJ2-3; V: TRBV29-1; size: once; CDR3: CSVESREGPTDTQYF; DNA: TGCAGCGTTGAATCGCGGGAGGGCCCCACAGATACGCAGTATTTT
D: TRBD2; J: TRBJ2-7; V: TRBV7-2; size: .; CDR3: CASSLARTSGDEQYF; DNA: TGTGCCAGCAGCTTAGCGCGGACTAGCGGGGACGAGCAGTACTTC
D: .; J: TRBJ2-2; V: TRBV5-1; size: .; CDR3: CASTRSEMLNTGELFF; DNA: TGCGCCAGCACTCGGAGCGAAATGCTAAACACCGGGGAGCTGTTTTTT